Only a few counts were recorded for the clone carrying this TCR beta chain. Its antigen is currently unknown. This record belongs to a study of tumor-infiltrating lymphocytes in primary liver carcinoma. Study as a whole: Each of the samples returned roughly 3.5 to 7.5 million productive TCRbeta reads (a yield similar across tissue types). General observations from the study: Left bulk and unsorted, the samples did not allow CD4+ and CD8+ repertoires to be compared. Significantly larger top-250-clone fractions were found in tumors than in blood (p = 0.039). Among the pair types, tumor region pairs showed more overlap than tumor-adjacent and tumor-blood pairs.

Blood RNA came from unsorted whole blood; germline DNA was also extracted. The germline CDR1 and CDR2 sequences are SGHTS and YDEGEE. Trimming left V 4 bases short and J 1 base short, with 12 bases between. The CDR3 loop spans 15 amino acids. Reverse transcription of about 0.5 ug total RNA with a constant-region primer produced TCR beta cDNA. Library construction for TCR beta comprised three nested multiplex PCR rounds performed with slightly modified ARM-PCR. The first two PCR rounds used TRBV1-TRBV30 primers with a Cbeta primer, 9 to 11 cycles each. MiXCR was run by TCRdb on the multiplex PCR reads, yielding one entry per CDR3 protein. Among a few hundred thousand distinct CDR3 sequences, more than 55% were seen once, and the ten largest hold 17%.

The receptor was derived from a woman aged 25 to 39 with primary liver carcinoma and hepatitis B virus infection. This chain joins TRBV5-8 and TRBJ1-5; D is uncertain. What was sequenced was peripheral blood. CDR3 in DNA: TGTGCCAGCAGCGCCGAGACCTGGAGCAATCAGCCCCAGCATTTT. This gives the protein CASSAETWSNQPQHF.